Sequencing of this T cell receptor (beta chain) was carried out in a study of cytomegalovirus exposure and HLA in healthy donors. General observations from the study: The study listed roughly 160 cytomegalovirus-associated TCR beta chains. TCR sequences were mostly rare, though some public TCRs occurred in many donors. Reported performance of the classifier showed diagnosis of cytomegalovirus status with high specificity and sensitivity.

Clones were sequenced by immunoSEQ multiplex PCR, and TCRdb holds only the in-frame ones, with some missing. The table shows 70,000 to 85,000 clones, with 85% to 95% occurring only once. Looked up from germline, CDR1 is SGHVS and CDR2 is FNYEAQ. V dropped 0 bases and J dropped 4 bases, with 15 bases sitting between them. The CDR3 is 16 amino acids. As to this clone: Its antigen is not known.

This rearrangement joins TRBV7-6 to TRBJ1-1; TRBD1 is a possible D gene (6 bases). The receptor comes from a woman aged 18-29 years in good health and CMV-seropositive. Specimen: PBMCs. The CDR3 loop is CASSLAGGAKGTEAFF. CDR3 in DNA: TGTGCCAGCAGCTTAGCGGGGGGGGCTAAGGGCACTGAAGCTTTCTTT.